Listed below are T cell receptor beta chains from one sample, sequenced in a study of human T cells and chemical hapten exposure. TCRdb redid the calling of the RACE reads with MiXCR, one entry per CDR3 protein. The sample records approximately 60,000 distinct CDR3 sequences, approximately 10% being singletons. The sequenced sample was whole blood, obtained in connection with sensitization to the hapten diphenylcyclopropenone (DPC). The receptor source for this set is a woman aged 25-40 years with alopecia areata. Some clones in this sample may be carry-over from other donors' samples. The CDR3 runs from the conserved cysteine through the conserved F or W.

V gene	J gene	CDR3 protein
TRBV18	TRBJ2-2	CASSRGQDYTGELFF
TRBV7-7	TRBJ1-1	CASSITENTEAFF
TRBV28	TRBJ1-6	CASSERIGSLHF
TRBV12-3/TRBV12-4	TRBJ2-1	CASRQTSGAYNEQFF
TRBV7-9	TRBJ1-6	CASSLAIPGSPLHF
TRBV6-1	TRBJ2-1	CASITPYDSADEQFF
TRBV5-1	TRBJ2-5	CASSLDGRTQETQYF
TRBV5-5	TRBJ1-3	CASSLSIGRAGNTIYF
TRBV18	TRBJ2-7	CASSPGGTSREQYF
TRBV14	TRBJ1-1	CASSAQVATEAFF
TRBV7-9	TRBJ2-3	CASSFGTNTQYF
TRBV5-1	TRBJ1-1	CASSFSSGLNTEAFF
TRBV12-3/TRBV12-4	TRBJ2-2	CASSLGGPTGELFF
TRBV6-2/TRBV6-3	TRBJ2-5	CASNFGQETQYF
TRBV20-1	TRBJ1-5	CSVSQGARFVSNQPQHF
TRBV11-2	TRBJ2-7	CASSLSPGEQYF
TRBV4-2	TRBJ1-5	CASSPARNQPQHF
TRBV7-6	TRBJ2-5	CASSLMTVQETQYF
TRBV9	TRBJ2-7	CASSVNSGGYEQYF
TRBV6-2/TRBV6-3	TRBJ1-1	CASSYFVQGAEAFF
TRBV6-2/TRBV6-3	TRBJ1-1	CASSYSRTGGGFLF
TRBV24-1	TRBJ2-3	CATSPMGGATDTQYF
TRBV5-4	TRBJ2-2	CASSLLGQANTGELFF
TRBV28	TRBJ1-1	CASSRRGTEAFF
TRBV6-5	TRBJ1-4	CASSYGTGASYEKLFF
TRBV6-2/TRBV6-3	TRBJ1-1	CASSSRMNTEAFF
TRBV5-4	TRBJ1-2	CASSLSTTSYGYTF
TRBV27	TRBJ2-7	CASSARGGGLYEQYF
TRBV29-1	TRBJ2-1	CSVEDGLANEQFF
TRBV27	TRBJ2-3	CASSLWGEDTQYF
TRBV12-3/TRBV12-4	TRBJ1-5	CASSLYSGGNQPQHF
TRBV12-3/TRBV12-4	TRBJ1-1	CASRDRRNTEAFF
TRBV29-1	TRBJ1-2	CSVDTGAGYGYTF
TRBV6-5	TRBJ1-6	CASSYRGTNSPLHF
TRBV19	TRBJ1-6	CASSIANSPLHF
TRBV7-8	TRBJ1-2	CASSPTRTGVAYGYTF
TRBV7-7	TRBJ2-3	CASSLAVADTQYF
TRBV6-5	TRBJ1-5	CASSNSGTGGAPQHF
TRBV11-3	TRBJ2-7	CASSSGGSNYEQYF
TRBV5-1	TRBJ2-2	CASKSGGSTGELFF
TRBV6-2/TRBV6-3	TRBJ2-3	CASSRQKRTDTQYF
TRBV3-2	TRBJ1-1	CASTPEQGRITEAFF
TRBV18	TRBJ1-5	CASSQGRDQPQHF
TRBV5-1	TRBJ1-1	CASSPGEGATEAFF
TRBV5-1	TRBJ1-1	CASSLVGGPRNTEAFF
TRBV25-1	TRBJ2-2	CASSEYSGAGELFF
TRBV10-3	TRBJ1-2	CAISESTGSYGYTF
TRBV5-1	TRBJ1-1	CASSLSENTEAFF
TRBV28	TRBJ1-5	CASSFEGSNQPQHF
TRBV18	TRBJ1-6	CASSTGNSYNSPLHF
TRBV5-1	TRBJ1-4	CASSGGRWDEKLFF
TRBV14	TRBJ1-2	CASSQDRQAKGGYTF
TRBV6-5	TRBJ2-7	CASSYGTGGSYEQYF
TRBV29-1	TRBJ1-1	CSVRGTTYVTFF